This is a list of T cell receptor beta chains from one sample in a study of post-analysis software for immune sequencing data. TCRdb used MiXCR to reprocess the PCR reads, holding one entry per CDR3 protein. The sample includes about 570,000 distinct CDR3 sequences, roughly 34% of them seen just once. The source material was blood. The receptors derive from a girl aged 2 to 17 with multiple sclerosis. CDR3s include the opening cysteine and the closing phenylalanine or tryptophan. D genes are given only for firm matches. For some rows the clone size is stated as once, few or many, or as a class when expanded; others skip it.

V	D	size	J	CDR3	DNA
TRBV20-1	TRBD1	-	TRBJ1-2	CSARDPTGQASYGYTF	TGCAGTGCTAGAGATCCCACGGGACAGGCATCCTATGGCTACACCTTC
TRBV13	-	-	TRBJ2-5	CASQKGLGTQYF	TGTGCCAGCCAGAAGGGGCTAGGGACCCAGTACTTC
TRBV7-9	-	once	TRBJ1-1	CASSLDSGSRWSWDTEAFF	TGTGCCAGCAGCTTAGACAGCGGCAGCCGGTGGAGCTGGGACACTGAAGCTTTCTTT
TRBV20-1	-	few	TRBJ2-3	CSASSGGLSLSTDTQYF	TGCAGTGCTAGTTCGGGGGGCCTCTCCTTAAGCACAGATACGCAGTATTTT
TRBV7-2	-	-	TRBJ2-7	CASSLADRYEQYF	TGTGCCAGCAGCTTAGCGGACAGATACGAGCAGTACTTC
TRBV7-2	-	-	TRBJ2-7	CASSLGDGLTYEQYF	TGTGCCAGCAGCTTAGGGGACGGGCTCACCTACGAGCAGTACTTC
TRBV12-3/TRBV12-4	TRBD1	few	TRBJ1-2	CASSYRDRAGVTF	TGTGCCAGCAGTTACCGCGACAGGGCGGGGGTCACCTTC
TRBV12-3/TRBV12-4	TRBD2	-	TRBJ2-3	CASSLRGSGWDTQYF	TGTGCCAGCAGTTTACGGGGTAGCGGGTGGGATACGCAGTATTTT
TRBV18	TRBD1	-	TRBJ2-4	CASSRQGSIQYF	TGTGCCAGCTCACGACAGGGGAGTATTCAGTACTTC
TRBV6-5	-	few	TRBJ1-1	CASGTGMNTEAFF	TGTGCCAGTGGGACGGGTATGAACACTGAAGCTTTCTTT
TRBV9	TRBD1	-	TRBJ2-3	CASSFLGGTGSTDTQYF	TGTGCCAGCAGCTTCCTCGGAGGGACAGGGAGCACAGATACGCAGTATTTT
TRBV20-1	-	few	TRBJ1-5	CSARGGGINQPQHF	TGCAGTGCTAGAGGGGGAGGTATCAATCAGCCCCAGCATTTT
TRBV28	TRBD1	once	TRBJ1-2	CASREPGQGGQGYTF	TGTGCCAGCAGAGAGCCGGGACAGGGAGGCCAGGGCTACACCTTC
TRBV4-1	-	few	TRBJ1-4	CASSQGFVRRNEKLFF	TGCGCCAGCAGCCAAGGGTTTGTCAGGCGTAATGAAAAACTGTTTTTT